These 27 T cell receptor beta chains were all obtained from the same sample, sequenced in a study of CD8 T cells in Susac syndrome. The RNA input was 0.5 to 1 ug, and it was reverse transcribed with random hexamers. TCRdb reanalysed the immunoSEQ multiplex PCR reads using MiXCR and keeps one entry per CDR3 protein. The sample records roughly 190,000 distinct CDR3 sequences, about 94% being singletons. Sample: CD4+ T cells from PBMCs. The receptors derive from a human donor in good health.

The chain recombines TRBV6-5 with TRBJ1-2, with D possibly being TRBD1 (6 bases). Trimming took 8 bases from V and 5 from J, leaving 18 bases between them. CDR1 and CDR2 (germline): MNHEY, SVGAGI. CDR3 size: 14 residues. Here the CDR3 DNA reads TGTGCCAGCTCAAATCTCCGGCAGGGGTATGGCTACACCTTC. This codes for CASSNLRQGYGYTF.

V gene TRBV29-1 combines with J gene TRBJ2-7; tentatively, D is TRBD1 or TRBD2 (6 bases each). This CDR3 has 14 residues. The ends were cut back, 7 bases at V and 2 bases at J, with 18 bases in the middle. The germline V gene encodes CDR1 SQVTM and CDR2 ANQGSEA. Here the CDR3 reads CSARRGTLTYEQYF. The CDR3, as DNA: TGCAGCGCAAGAAGGGGGACTCTGACCTACGAGCAGTACTTC.

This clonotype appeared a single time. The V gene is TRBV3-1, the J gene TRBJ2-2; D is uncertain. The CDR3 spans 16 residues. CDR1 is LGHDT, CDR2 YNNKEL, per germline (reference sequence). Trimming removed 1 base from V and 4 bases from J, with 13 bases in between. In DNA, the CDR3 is TGTGCCAGCAGCCAAGGTTTAGGGCCCTCCACCGGGGAGCTGTTTTTT. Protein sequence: CASSQGLGPSTGELFF.

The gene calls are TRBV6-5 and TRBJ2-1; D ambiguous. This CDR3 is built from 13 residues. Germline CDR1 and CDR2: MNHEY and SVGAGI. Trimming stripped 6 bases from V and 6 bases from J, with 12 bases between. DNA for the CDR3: TGTGCCAGCAGAACTGACACCGGCAATGAGCAGTTCTTC. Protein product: CASRTDTGNEQFF.

The CDR3 nucleotides read TGCAGCGTTGAAGATGTGGAGGGGAAAGAAGAGCAGTACTTC. This translates into CSVEDVEGKEEQYF. The chain couples TRBV29-1 to TRBJ2-7; the D gene is possibly TRBD2 (6 bases). V lost 0 bases, J lost 7 bases, and 16 bases lay in between. The CDR3 loop spans 14 amino acids. Germline V gene sequence: CDR1 SQVTM, CDR2 ANQGSEA.

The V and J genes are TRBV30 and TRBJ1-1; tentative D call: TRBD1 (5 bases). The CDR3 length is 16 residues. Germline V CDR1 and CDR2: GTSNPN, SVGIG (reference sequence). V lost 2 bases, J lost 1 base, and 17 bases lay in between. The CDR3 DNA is TGTGCCTGGAGTCCGACGGACAAAGGAGCGAACACTGAAGCTTTCTTT. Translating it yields CAWSPTDKGANTEAFF.

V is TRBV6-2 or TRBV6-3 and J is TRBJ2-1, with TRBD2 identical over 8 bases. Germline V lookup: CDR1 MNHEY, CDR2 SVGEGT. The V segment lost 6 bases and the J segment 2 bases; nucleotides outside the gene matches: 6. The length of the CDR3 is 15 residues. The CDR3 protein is CASRPAGAAYNEQFF. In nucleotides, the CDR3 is TGTGCCAGCAGACCAGCGGGAGCCGCCTACAATGAGCAGTTCTTC.

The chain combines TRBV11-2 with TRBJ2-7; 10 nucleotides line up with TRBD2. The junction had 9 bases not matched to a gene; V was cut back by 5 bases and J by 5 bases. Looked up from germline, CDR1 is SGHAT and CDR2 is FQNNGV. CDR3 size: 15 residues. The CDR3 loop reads CASSPPSGREHEQYF. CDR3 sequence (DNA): TGTGCCAGCAGCCCGCCGAGCGGGAGGGAGCACGAGCAGTACTTC.

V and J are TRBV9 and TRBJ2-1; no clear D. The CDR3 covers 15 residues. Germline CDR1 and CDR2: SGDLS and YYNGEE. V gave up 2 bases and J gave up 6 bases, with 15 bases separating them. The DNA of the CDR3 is TGTGCCAGCAGCGTGCGGCTAGATAGGCGCAATGAGCAGTTCTTC. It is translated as CASSVRLDRRNEQFF. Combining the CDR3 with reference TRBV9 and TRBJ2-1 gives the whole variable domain DSGVTQTPKHLITATGQRVTLRCSPRSGDLSVYWYQQSLDQGLQFLIQYYNGEERAKGNILERFSAQQFPDLHSELNLSSLELGDSALYFCASSVRLDRRNEQFFGPGTRLTVL.

The CDR3 here is CASQTGTFDGYTF. DNA for the CDR3: TGTGCCAGTCAAACAGGGACTTTCGACGGCTACACCTTC. V usage is TRBV19 and J usage is TRBJ1-2, with D perhaps TRBD1 (6 bases). The germline gives CDR1 LNHDA, CDR2 SQIVND (reference sequence). The CDR3 has 13 amino acids. V lost 8 bases and J lost 8, with 18 bases in between.

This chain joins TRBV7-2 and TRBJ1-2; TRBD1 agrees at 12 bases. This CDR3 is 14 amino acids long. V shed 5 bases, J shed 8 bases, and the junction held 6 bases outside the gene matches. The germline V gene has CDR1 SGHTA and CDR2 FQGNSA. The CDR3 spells CASSPGQGAEGYTF. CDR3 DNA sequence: TGTGCCAGCAGCCCGGGACAGGGGGCGGAGGGCTACACCTTC.

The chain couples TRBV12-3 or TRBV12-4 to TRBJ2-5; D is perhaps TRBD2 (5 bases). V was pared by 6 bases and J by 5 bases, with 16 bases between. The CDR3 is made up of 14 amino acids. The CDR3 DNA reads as TGTGCCAGCAGGAGGTCCGAGGGCCAGGAGACCCAGTACTTC. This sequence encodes CASRRSEGQETQYF.

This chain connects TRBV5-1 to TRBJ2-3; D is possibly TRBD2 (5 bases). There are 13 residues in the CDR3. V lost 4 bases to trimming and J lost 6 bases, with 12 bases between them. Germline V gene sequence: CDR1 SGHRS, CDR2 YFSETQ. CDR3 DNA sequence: TGCGCCAGCAGCCCCGGACTCCCCGATACGCAGTATTTT. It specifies CASSPGLPDTQYF.

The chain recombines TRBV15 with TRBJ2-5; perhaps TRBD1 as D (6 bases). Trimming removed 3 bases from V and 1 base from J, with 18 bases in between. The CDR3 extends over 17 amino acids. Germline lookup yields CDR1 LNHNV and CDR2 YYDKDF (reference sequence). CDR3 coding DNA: TGTGCCACCAGCAGTTATCCCGGGACATCTACCCAAGAGACCCAGTACTTC. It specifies CATSSYPGTSTQETQYF. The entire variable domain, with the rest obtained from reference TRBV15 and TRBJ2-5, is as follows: DAMVIQNPRYQVTQFGKPVTLSCSQTLNHNVMYWYQQKSSQAPKLLFHYYDKDFNNEADTPDNFQSRRPNTSFCFLDIRSPGLGDTAMYLCATSSYPGTSTQETQYFGPGTRLLVL.

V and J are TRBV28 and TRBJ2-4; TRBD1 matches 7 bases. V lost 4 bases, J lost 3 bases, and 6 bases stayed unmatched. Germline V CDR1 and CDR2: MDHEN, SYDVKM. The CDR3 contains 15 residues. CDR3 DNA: TGTGCCAGCAGTTCATCCGGGACAGACAAAAACATTCAGTACTTC. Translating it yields CASSSSGTDKNIQYF.

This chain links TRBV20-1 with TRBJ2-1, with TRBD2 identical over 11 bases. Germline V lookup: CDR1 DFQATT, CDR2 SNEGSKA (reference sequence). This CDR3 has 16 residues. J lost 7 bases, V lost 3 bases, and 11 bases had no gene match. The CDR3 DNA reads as TGCAGTGCTAGTACCCCACTCGGACTAGCGGGTAATGAGCAGTTCTTC. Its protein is CSASTPLGLAGNEQFF.

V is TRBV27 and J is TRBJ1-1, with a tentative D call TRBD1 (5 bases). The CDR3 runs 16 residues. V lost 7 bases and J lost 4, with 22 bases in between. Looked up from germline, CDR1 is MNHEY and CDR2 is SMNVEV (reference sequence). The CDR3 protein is CASTSALRAPGTEAFF. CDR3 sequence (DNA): TGTGCCAGCACTTCCGCCCTCAGGGCGCCGGGCACTGAAGCTTTCTTT.

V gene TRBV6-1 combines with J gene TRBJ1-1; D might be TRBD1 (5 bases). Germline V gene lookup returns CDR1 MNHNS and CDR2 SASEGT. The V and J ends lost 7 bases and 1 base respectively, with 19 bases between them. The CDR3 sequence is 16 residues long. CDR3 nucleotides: TGTGCCAGCACCACTACCCCGGGGGTATCGAACACTGAAGCTTTCTTT. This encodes CASTTTPGVSNTEAFF.

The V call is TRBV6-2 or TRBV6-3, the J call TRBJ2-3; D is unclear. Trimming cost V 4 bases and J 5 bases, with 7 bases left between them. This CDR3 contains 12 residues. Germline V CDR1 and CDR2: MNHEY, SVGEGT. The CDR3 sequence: CASSLVVDTQYF. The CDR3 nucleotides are TGTGCCAGCAGTTTAGTGGTAGATACGCAGTATTTT.

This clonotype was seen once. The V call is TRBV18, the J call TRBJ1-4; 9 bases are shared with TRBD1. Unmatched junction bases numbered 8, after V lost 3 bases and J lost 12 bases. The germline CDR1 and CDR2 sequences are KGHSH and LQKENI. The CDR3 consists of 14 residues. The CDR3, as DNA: TGTGCCAGCTCACCGCCGGGACAGGGCGACGAACTGTTTTTT. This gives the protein CASSPPGQGDELFF.

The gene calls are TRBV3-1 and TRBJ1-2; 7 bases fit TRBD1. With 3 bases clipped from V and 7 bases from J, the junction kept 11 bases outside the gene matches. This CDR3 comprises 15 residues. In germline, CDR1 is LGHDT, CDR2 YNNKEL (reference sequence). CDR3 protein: CASSQRQGGVGGYTF. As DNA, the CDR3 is TGTGCCAGCAGCCAGCGACAGGGAGGGGTTGGTGGCTACACCTTC.

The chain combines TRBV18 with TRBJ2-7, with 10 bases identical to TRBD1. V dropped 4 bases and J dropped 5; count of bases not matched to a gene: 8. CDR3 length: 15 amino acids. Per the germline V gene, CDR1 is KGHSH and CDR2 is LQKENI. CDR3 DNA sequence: TGTGCCAGCTCACGGGAACGGGACAGGGGTAACGAGCAGTACTTC. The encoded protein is CASSRERDRGNEQYF.

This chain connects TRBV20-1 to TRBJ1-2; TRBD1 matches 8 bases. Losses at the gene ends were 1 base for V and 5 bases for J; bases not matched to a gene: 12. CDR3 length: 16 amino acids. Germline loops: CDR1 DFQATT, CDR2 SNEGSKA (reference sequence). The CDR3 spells CSARGTGSSFGYGYTF. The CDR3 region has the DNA TGCAGTGCTAGAGGGACAGGGTCGTCATTTGGGTATGGCTACACCTTC.

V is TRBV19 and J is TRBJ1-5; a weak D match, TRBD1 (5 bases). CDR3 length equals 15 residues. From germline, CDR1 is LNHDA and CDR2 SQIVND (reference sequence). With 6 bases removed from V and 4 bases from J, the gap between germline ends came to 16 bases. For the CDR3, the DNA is TGTGCCAGTAGACAGGCGTGGGGGGAGAATCAGCCCCAGCATTTT. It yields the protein CASRQAWGENQPQHF. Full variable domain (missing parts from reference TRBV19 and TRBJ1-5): DGGITQSPKYLFRKEGQNVTLSCEQNLNHDAMYWYRQDPGQGLRLIYYSQIVNDFQKGDIAEGYSVSREKKESFPLTVTSAQKNPTAFYLCASRQAWGENQPQHFGDGTRLSIL.

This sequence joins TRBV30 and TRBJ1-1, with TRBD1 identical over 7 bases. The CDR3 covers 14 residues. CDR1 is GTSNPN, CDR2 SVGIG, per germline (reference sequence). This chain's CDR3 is CAYNRGGRDTEAFF. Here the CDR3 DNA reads TGTGCTTACAATAGAGGGGGCAGGGACACTGAAGCTTTCTTT. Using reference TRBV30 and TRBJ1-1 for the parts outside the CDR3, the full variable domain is SQTIHQWPATLVQPVGSPLSLECTVEGTSNPNLYWYRQAAGRGLQLLFYSVGIGQISSEVPQNLSASRPQDRQFILSSKKLLLSDSGFYLCAYNRGGRDTEAFFGQGTRLTVV.

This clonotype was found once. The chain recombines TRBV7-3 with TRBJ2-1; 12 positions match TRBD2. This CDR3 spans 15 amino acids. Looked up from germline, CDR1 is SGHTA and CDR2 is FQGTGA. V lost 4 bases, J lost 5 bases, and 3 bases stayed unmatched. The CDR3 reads CASSSSGRVDNEQFF. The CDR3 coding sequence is TGTGCCAGCAGCTCTAGCGGGAGGGTAGACAATGAGCAGTTCTTC.

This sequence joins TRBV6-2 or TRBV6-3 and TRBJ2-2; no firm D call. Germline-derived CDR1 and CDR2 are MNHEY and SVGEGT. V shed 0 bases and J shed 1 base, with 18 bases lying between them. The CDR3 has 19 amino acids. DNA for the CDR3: TGTGCCAGCAGTTACTCGACGTTCTTAAGGAGTCGGAACACCGGGGAGCTGTTTTTT. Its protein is CASSYSTFLRSRNTGELFF.